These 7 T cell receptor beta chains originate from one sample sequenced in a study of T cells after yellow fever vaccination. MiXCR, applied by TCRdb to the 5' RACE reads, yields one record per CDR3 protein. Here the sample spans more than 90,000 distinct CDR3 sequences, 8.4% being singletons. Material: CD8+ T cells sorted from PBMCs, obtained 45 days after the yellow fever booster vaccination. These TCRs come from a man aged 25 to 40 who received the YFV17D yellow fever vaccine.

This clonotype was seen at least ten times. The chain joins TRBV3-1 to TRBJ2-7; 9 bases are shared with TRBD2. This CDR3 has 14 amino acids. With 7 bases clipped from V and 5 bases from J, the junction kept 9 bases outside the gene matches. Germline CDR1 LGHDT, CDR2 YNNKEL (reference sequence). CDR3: CASTPSGRSDEQYF. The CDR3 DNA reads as TGTGCCAGCACGCCAAGCGGGAGGTCGGACGAGCAGTACTTC.

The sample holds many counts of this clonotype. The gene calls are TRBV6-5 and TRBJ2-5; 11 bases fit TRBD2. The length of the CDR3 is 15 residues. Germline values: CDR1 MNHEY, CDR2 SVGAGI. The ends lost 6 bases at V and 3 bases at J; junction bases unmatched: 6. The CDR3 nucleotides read TGTGCCAGCAGCTCTAGCGGGGGGAACAAAGAGACCCAGTACTTC. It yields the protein CASSSSGGNKETQYF.

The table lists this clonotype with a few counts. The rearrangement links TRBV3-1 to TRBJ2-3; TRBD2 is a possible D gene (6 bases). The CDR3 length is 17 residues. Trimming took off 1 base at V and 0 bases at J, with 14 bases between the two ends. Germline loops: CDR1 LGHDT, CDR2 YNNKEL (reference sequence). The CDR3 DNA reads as TGTGCCAGCAGCCAAGGGATGGGAAGCGGGAGCACAGATACGCAGTATTTT. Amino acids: CASSQGMGSGSTDTQYF.

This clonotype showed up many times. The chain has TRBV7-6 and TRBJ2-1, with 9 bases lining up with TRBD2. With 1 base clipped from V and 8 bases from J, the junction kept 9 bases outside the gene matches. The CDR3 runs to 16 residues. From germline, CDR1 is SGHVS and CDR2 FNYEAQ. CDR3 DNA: TGTGCCAGCAGCTTAGGGCTAGCGGGAAATGGTGATGAGCAGTTCTTC. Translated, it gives CASSLGLAGNGDEQFF.

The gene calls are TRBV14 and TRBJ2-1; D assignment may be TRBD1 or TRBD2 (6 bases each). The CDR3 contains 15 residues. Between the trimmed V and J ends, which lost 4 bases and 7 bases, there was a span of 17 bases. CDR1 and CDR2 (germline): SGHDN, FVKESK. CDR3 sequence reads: CASSPPGGQTNEQFF. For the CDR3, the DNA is TGTGCCAGCAGCCCTCCCGGGGGACAAACAAATGAGCAGTTCTTC.

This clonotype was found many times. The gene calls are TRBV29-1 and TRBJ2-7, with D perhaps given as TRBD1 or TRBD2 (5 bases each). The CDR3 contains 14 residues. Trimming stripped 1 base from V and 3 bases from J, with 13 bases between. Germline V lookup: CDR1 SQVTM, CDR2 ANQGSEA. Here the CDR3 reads CSVEVGDGFYEQYF. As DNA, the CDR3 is TGCAGCGTTGAAGTGGGGGACGGATTCTACGAGCAGTACTTC.

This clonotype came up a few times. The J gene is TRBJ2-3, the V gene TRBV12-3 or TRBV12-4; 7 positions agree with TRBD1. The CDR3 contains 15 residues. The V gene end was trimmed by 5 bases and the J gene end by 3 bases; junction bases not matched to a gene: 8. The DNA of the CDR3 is TGTGCCAGCAGTCTCGGGACAGATGGTACAGATACGCAGTATTTT. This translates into CASSLGTDGTDTQYF.